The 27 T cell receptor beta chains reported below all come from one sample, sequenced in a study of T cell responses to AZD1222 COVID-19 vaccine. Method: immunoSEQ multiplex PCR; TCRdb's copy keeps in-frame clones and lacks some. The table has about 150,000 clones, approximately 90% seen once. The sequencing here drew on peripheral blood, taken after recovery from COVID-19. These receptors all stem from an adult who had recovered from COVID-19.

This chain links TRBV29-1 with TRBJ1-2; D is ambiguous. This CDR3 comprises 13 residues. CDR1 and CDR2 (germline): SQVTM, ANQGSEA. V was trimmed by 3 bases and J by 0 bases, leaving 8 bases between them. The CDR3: CSVDFGTNYGYTF. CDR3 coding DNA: TGCAGCGTTGACTTCGGGACTAACTATGGCTACACCTTC.

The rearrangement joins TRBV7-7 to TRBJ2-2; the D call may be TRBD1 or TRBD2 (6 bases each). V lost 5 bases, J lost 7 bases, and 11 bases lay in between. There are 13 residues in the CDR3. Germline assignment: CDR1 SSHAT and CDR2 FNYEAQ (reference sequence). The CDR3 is CASSKGGVGELFF. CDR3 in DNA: TGTGCCAGCAGCAAGGGGGGCGTCGGGGAGCTGTTTTTT.

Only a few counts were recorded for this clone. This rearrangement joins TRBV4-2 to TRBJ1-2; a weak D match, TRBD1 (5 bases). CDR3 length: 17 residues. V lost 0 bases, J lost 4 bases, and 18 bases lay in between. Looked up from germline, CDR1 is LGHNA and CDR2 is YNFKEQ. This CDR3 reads CASSQDQVGGTSYGYTF. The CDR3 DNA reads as TGTGCCAGCAGCCAAGATCAAGTGGGAGGGACGTCCTATGGCTACACCTTC.

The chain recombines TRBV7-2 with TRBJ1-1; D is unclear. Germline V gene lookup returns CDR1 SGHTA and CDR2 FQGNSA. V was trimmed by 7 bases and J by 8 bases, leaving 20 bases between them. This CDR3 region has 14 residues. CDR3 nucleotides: TGTGCCAGCACCAGGCAGGTCTCCATCGGCGAAGCTTTCTTT. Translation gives CASTRQVSIGEAFF.

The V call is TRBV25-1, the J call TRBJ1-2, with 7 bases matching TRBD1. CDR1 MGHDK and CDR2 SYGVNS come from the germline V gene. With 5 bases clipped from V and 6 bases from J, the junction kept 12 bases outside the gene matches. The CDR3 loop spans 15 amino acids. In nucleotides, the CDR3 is TGTGCCAGCAGTAACACCGGGACAGCGCAAGATGGCTACACCTTC. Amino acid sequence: CASSNTGTAQDGYTF.

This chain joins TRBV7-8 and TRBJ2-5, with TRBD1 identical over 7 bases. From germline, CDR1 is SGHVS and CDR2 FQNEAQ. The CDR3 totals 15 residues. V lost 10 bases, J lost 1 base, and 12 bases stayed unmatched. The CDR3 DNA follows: TGTGCCACAAGAACCCGGGACAGCCTCCAAGAGACCCAGTACTTC. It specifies CATRTRDSLQETQYF.

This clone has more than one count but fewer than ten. DNA of the CDR3: TGTGCCACCAGTGCGGCTAGCGGGAGAGGAACGGTCTCCTACGAGCAGTACTTC. Encoded protein: CATSAASGRGTVSYEQYF. V is TRBV24-1 and J is TRBJ2-7, with 10 bases identical to TRBD2. The germline gives CDR1 KGHDR, CDR2 SFDVKD. Trimming cost V 5 bases and J 0 bases; bases outside gene matches: 12. The CDR3 totals 18 residues.

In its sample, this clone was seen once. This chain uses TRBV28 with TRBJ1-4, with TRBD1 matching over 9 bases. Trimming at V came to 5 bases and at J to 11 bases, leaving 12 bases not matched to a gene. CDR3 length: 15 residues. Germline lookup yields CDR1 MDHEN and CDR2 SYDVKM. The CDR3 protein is CASSPRTGASGKLFF. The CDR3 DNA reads TGTGCCAGCAGTCCCAGGACAGGGGCCAGTGGGAAACTGTTTTTT.

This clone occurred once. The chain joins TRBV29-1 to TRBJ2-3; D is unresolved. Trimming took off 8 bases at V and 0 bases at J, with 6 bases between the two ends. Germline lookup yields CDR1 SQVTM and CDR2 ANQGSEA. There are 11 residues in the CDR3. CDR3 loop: CSSYSTDTQYF. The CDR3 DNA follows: TGCAGCTCTTACAGCACAGATACGCAGTATTTT.

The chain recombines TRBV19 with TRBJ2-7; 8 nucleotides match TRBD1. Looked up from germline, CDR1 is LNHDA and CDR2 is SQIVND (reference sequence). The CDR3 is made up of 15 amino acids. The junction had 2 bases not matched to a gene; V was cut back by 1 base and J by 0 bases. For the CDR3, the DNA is TGTGCCAGTAGTATAGGGACAGGGTCCTCCTACGAGCAGTACTTC. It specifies CASSIGTGSSYEQYF.

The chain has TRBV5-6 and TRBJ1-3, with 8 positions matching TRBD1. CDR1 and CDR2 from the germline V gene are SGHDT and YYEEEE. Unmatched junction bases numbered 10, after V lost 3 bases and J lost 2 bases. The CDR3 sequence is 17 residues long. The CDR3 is CASSYGTGGRPGNTIYF. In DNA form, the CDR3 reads TGTGCCAGCAGCTACGGGACAGGAGGACGGCCTGGAAACACCATATATTTT. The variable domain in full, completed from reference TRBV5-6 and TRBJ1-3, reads DAGVTQSPTHLIKTRGQQVTLRCSPKSGHDTVSWYQQALGQGPQFIFQYYEEEERQRGNFPDRFSGHQFPNYSSELNVNALLLGDSALYLCASSYGTGGRPGNTIYFGEGSWLTVV.

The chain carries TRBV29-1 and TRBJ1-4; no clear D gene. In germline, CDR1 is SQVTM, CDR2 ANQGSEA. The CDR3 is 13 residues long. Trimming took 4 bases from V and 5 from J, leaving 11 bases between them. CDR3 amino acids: CSVVEGTNEKLFF. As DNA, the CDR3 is TGCAGCGTTGTGGAGGGAACCAATGAAAAACTGTTTTTT.

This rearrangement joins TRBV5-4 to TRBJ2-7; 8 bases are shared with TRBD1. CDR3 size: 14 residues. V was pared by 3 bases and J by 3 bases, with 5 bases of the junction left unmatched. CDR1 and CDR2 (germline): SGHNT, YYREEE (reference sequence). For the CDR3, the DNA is TGTGCCAGCAGCTCCGGACAGGGCCGCTACGAGCAGTACTTC. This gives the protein CASSSGQGRYEQYF.

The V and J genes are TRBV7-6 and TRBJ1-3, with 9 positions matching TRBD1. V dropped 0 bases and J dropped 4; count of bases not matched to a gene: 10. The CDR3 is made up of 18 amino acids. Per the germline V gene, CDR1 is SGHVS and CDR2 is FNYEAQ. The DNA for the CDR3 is TGTGCCAGCAGCTTAGCCCTGGGGGGGACAGGGTACGGAAACACCATATATTTT. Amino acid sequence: CASSLALGGTGYGNTIYF. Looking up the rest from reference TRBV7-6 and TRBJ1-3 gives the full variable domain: GAGVSQSPRYKVTKRGQDVALRCDPISGHVSLYWYRQALGQGPEFLTYFNYEAQQDKSGLPNDRFSAERPEGSISTLTIQRTEQRDSAMYRCASSLALGGTGYGNTIYFGEGSWLTVV.

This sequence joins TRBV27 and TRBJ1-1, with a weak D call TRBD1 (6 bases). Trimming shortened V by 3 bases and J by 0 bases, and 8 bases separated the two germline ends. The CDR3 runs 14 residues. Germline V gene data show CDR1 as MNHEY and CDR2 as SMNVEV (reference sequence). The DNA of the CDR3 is TGTGCCAGCAGTTTGGGGGGCATGAACACTGAAGCTTTCTTT. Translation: CASSLGGMNTEAFF.

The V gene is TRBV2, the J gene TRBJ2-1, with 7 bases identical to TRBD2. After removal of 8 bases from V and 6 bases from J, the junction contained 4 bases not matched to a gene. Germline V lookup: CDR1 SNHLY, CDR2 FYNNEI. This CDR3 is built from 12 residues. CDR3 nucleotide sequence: TGTGCCAGCGGACTAGAGGGCAATGAGCAGTTCTTC. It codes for CASGLEGNEQFF.

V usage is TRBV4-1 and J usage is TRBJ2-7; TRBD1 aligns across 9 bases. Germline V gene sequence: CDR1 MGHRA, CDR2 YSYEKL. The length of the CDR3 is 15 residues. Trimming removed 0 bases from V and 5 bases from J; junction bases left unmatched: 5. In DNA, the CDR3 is TGCGCCAGCAGCCAAGACGGGACAGGGCGCGACGAGCAGTACTTC. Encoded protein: CASSQDGTGRDEQYF.

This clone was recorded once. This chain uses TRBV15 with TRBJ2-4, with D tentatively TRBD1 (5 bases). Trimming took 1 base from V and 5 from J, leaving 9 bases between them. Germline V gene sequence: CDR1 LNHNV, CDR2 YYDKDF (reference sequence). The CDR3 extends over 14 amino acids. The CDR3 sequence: CATSRGQGENIQYF. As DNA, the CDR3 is TGTGCCACCAGCAGAGGGCAGGGCGAAAACATTCAGTACTTC.

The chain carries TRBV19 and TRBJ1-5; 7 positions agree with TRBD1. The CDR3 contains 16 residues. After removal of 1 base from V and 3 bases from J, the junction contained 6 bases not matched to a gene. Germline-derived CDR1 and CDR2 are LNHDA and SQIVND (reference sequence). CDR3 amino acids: CASSIGQGAINQPQHF. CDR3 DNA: TGTGCCAGTAGTATAGGACAGGGCGCAATCAATCAGCCCCAGCATTTT.

CDR3 in DNA: TGCGCCAGCAGCCCGGGCGCTTCCTACGAGCAGTACTTC. This codes for CASSPGASYEQYF. V is TRBV5-1 and J is TRBJ2-7, with unresolved D. V was cut by 4 bases and J by 1 base, with 9 bases left in between. The germline gives CDR1 SGHRS, CDR2 YFSETQ. The CDR3 has 13 amino acids.

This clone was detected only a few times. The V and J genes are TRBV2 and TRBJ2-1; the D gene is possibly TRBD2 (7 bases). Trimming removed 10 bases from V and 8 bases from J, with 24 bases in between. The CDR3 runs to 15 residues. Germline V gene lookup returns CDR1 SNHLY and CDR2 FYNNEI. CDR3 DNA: TGTGCCACCAATAGGGGCAATACGGGGGGCTATGAGCAGTTCTTC. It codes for CATNRGNTGGYEQFF.

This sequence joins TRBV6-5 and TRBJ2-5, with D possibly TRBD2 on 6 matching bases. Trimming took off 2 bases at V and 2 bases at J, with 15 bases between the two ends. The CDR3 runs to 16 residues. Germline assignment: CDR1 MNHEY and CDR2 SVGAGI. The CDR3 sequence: CASSYGNGGPQETQYF. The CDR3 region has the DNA TGTGCCAGCAGTTACGGGAACGGGGGTCCACAAGAGACCCAGTACTTC.

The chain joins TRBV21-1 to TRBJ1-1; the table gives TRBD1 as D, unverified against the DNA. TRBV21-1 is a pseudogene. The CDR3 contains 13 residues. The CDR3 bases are TGTGCCAATCTCAGGGCGGCCCGCACTGAAGCTTTCTTT. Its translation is CANLRAARTEAFF.

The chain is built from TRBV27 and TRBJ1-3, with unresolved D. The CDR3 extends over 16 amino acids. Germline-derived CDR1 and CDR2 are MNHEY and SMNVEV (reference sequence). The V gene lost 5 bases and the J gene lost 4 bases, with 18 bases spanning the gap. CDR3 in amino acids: CASSLTSSILGNTIYF. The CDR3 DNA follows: TGTGCCAGCAGTCTAACCTCATCCATCCTGGGAAACACCATATATTTT.

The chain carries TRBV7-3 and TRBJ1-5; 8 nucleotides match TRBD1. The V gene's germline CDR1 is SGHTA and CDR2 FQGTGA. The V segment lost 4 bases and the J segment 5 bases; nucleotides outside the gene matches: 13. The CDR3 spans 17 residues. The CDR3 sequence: CASSSLAPRTGYQPQHF. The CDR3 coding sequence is TGTGCCAGCAGCTCTTTAGCTCCCCGGACAGGGTATCAGCCCCAGCATTTT.

The CDR3 nucleotides read TGTGCCAGCAGCTTCGGGAGGGGGCAGACAGATACGCAGTATTTT. Translation: CASSFGRGQTDTQYF. The chain combines TRBV11-3 with TRBJ2-3, with a weak D call TRBD2 (8 bases). The CDR3 consists of 15 residues. The germline V gene encodes CDR1 SGHNT and CDR2 YENEEA. Trimming pared 3 bases from V and 3 bases from J, leaving 13 bases between.

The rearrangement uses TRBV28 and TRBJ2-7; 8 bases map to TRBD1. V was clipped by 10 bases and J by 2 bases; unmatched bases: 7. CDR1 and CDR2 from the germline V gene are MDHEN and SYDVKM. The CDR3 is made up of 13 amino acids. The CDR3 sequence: CATWDRRAYEQYF. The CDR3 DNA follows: TGTGCCACCTGGGACAGGCGGGCCTACGAGCAGTACTTC.